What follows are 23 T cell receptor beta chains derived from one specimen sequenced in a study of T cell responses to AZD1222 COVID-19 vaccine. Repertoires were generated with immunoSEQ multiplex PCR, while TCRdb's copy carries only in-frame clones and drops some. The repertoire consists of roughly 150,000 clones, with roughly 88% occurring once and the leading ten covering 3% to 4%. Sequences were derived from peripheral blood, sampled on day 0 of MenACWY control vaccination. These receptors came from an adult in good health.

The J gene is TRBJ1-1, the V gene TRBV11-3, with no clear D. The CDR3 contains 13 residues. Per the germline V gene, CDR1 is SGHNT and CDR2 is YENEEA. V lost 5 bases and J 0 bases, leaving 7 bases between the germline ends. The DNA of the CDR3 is TGTGCCAGCAGCCTGCAGTTGAACACTGAAGCTTTCTTT. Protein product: CASSLQLNTEAFF.

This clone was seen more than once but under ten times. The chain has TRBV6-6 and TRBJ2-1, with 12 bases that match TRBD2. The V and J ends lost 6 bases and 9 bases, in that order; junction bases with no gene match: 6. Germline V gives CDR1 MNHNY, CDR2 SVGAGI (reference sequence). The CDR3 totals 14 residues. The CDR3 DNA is TGTGCCAGCAGGATACTAGCGGGAGGCATTGAGCAGTTCTTC. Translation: CASRILAGGIEQFF.

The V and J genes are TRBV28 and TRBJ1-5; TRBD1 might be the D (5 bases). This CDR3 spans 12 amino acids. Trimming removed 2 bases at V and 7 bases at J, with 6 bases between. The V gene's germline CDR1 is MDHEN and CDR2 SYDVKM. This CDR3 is CASSLQGQPQHF. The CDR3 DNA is TGTGCCAGCAGTTTACAGGGACAGCCCCAGCATTTT.

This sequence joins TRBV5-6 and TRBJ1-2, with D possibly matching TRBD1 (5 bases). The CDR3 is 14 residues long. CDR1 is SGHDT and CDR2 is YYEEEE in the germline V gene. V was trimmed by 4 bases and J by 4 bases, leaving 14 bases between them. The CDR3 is CASSGRTTRYGYTF. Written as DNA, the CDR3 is TGTGCCAGCAGCGGCCGGACAACGCGCTATGGCTACACCTTC. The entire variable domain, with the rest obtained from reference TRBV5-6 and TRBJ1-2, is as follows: DAGVTQSPTHLIKTRGQQVTLRCSPKSGHDTVSWYQQALGQGPQFIFQYYEEEERQRGNFPDRFSGHQFPNYSSELNVNALLLGDSALYLCASSGRTTRYGYTFGSGTRLTVV.

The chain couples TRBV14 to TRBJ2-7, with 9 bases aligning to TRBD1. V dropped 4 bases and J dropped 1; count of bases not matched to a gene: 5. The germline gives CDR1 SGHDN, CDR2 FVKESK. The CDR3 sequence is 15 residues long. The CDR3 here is CASSRTGATSYEQYF. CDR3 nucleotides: TGTGCCAGCAGCCGGACAGGGGCAACATCCTACGAGCAGTACTTC. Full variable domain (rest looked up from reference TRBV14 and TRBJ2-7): EAGVTQFPSHSVIEKGQTVTLRCDPISGHDNLYWYRRVMGKEIKFLLHFVKESKQDESGMPNNRFLAERTGGTYSTLKVQPAELEDSGVYFCASSRTGATSYEQYFGPGTRLTVT.

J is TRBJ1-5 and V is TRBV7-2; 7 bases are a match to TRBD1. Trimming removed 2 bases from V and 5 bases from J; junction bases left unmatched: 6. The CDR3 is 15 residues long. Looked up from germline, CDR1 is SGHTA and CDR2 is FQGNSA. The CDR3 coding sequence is TGTGCCAGCAGCTTATCGGGAGGGGGCCATCAGCCCCAGCATTTT. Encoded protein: CASSLSGGGHQPQHF.

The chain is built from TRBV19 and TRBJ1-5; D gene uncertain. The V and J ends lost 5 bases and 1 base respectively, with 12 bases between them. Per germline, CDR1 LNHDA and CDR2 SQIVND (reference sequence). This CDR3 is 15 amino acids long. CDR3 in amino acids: CASSVQSRSNQPQHF. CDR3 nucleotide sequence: TGTGCCAGTAGTGTACAGTCGAGGAGCAATCAGCCCCAGCATTTT.

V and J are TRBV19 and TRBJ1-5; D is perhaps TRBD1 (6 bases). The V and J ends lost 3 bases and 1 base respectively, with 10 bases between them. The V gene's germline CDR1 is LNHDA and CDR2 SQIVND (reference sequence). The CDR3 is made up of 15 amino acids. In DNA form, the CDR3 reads TGTGCCAGTAGTATTGGAGGGGGGAGCAATCAGCCCCAGCATTTT. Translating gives CASSIGGGSNQPQHF.

CDR3 sequence reads: CASSSGTTSSTDTQYF. Here the CDR3 DNA reads TGTGCCAGCAGTTCCGGGACTACCAGTAGCACAGATACGCAGTATTTT. This rearrangement joins TRBV27 to TRBJ2-3, with TRBD2 identical over 7 bases. The CDR3 covers 16 residues. Trimming removed 4 bases from V and 0 bases from J; junction bases left unmatched: 7. Germline V gene lookup returns CDR1 MNHEY and CDR2 SMNVEV (reference sequence).

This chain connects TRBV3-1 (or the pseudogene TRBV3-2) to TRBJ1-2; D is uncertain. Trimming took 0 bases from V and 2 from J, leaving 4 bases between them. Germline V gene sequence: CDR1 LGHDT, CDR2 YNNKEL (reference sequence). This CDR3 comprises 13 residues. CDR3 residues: CASSQENNYGYTF. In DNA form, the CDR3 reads TGTGCCAGCAGCCAAGAGAACAACTATGGCTACACCTTC.

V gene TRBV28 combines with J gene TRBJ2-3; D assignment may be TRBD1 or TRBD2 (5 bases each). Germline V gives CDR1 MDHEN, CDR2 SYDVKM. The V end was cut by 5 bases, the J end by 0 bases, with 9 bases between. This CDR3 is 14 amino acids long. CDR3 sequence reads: CASSRDRSTDTQYF. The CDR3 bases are TGTGCCAGCAGTCGGGACCGTAGCACAGATACGCAGTATTTT.

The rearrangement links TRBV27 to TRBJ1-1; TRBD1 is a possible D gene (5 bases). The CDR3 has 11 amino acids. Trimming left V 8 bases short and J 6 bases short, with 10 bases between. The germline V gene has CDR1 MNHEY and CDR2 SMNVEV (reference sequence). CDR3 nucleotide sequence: TGTGCCAGCCGGGACCTCTCTGAAGCTTTCTTT. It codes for CASRDLSEAFF.

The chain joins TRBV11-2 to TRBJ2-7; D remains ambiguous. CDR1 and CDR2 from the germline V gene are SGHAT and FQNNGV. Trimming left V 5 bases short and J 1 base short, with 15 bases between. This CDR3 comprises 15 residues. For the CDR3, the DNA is TGTGCCAGCAGCGAGAGCCGGGTCGAATCCTACGAGCAGTACTTC. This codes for CASSESRVESYEQYF. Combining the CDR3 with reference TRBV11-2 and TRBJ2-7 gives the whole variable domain EAGVAQSPRYKIIEKRQSVAFWCNPISGHATLYWYQQILGQGPKLLIQFQNNGVVDDSQLPKDRFSAERLKGVDSTLKIQPAKLEDSAVYLCASSESRVESYEQYFGPGTRLTVT.

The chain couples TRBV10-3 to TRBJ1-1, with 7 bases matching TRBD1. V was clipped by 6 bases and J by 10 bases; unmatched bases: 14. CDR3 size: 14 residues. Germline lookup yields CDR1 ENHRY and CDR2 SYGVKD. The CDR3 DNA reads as TGTGCCATCAGGGACCCAAGGGGGCCAAAGGGAGCTTTCTTT. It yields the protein CAIRDPRGPKGAFF.

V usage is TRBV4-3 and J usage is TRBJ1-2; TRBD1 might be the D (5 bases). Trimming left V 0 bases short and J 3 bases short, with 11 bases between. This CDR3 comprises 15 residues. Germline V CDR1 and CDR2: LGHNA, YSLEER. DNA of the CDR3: TGCGCCAGCAGCCAAGACTCTGGCAGGGACTATGGCTACACCTTC. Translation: CASSQDSGRDYGYTF.

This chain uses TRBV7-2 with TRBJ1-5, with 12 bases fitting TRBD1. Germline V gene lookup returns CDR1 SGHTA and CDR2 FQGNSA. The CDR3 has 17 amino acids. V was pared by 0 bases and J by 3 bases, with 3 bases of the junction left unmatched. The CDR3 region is CASSLAGDRGPNQPQHF. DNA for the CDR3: TGTGCCAGCAGCTTAGCCGGGGACAGGGGGCCCAATCAGCCCCAGCATTTT.

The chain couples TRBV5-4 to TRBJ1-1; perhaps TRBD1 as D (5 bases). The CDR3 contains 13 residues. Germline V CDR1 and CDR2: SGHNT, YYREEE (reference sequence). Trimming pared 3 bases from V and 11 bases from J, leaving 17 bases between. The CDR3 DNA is TGTGCCAGCAGCTCCCCGGGGGGGGGTGAGGCTTTCTTT. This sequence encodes CASSSPGGGEAFF.

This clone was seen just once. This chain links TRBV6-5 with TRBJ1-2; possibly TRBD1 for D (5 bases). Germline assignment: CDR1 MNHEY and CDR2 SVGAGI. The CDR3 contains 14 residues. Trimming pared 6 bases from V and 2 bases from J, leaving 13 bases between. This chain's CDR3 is CASSLWGRNYGYTF. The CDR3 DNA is TGTGCCAGCAGCCTTTGGGGACGGAACTATGGCTACACCTTC.

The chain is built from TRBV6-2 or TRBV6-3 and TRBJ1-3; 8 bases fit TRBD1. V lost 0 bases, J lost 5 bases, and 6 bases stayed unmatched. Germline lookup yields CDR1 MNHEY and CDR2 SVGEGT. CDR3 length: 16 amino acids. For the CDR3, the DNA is TGTGCCAGCAGTTACTCGTCGACAGGGGCGAGAAACACCATATATTTT. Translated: CASSYSSTGARNTIYF.

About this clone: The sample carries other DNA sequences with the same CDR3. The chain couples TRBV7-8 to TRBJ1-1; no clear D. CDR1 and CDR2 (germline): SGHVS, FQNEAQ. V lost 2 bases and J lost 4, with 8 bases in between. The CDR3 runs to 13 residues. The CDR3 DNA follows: TGTGCCAGCAGCTTAAGGTTGGGCACTGAAGCTTTCTTT. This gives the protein CASSLRLGTEAFF.

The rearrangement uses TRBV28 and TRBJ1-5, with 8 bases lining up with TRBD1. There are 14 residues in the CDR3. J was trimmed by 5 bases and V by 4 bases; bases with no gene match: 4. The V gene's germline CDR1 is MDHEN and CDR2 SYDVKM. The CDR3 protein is CASSSRTGHQPQHF. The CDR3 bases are TGTGCCAGCAGTTCAAGGACAGGGCATCAGCCCCAGCATTTT. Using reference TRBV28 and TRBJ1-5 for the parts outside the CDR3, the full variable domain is DVKVTQSSRYLVKRTGEKVFLECVQDMDHENMFWYRQDPGLGLRLIYFSYDVKMKEKGDIPEGYSVSREKKERFSLILESASTNQTSMYLCASSSRTGHQPQHFGDGTRLSIL.

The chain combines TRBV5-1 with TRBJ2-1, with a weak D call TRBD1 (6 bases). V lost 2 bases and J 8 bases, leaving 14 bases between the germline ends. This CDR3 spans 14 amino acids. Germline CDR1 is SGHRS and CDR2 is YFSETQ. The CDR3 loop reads CASSLIGEGDEQFF. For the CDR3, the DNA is TGCGCCAGCAGCTTAATCGGCGAGGGGGATGAGCAGTTCTTC. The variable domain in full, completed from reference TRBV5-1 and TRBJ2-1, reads KAGVTQTPRYLIKTRGQQVTLSCSPISGHRSVSWYQQTPGQGLQFLFEYFSETQRNKGNFPGRFSGRQFSNSRSEMNVSTLELGDSALYLCASSLIGEGDEQFFGPGTRLTVL.

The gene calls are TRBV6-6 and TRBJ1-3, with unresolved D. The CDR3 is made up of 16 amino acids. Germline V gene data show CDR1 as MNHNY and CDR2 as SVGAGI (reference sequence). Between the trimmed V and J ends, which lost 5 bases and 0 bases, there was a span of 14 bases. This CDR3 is CASSRGRKSSGNTIYF. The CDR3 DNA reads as TGTGCCAGCAGTCGAGGGAGAAAGAGCTCTGGAAACACCATATATTTT.